These 3 T cell receptor beta chains were all obtained from the same sample, sequenced in a study of cytotoxic CD8 clonotypes in ibrutinib-treated CLL. This table comes from immunoSEQ multiplex PCR, and its TCRdb copy is limited to in-frame clones, with some not included. The sample carries over 95,000 clones, 50% to 65% recorded once. The material sequenced was PBMCs, taken after 24 months of ibrutinib treatment. These receptors were taken from a human donor with chronic lymphocytic leukemia.

The chain employs TRBV5-6 and TRBJ2-5; 9 positions agree with TRBD1. This CDR3 has 15 amino acids. The germline V gene encodes CDR1 SGHDT and CDR2 YYEEEE. V dropped 4 bases and J dropped 5; count of bases not matched to a gene: 9. The CDR3 region is CASSDGTGRWETQYF. The CDR3 nucleotides are TGTGCCAGCAGCGATGGGACAGGGCGGTGGGAGACCCAGTACTTC.

The chain combines TRBV25-1 with TRBJ2-7, with a possible D match to TRBD2 (5 bases). Germline V lookup: CDR1 MGHDK, CDR2 SYGVNS. V was trimmed by 7 bases and J by 2 bases, leaving 9 bases between them. The length of the CDR3 is 12 residues. The CDR3 region is CASTGNTYEQYF. For the CDR3, the DNA is TGTGCCAGCACCGGGAACACCTACGAGCAGTACTTC.

The chain recombines TRBV27 with TRBJ1-6; D may be TRBD1 (6 bases). CDR1 and CDR2 (germline): MNHEY, SMNVEV (reference sequence). This CDR3 has 14 amino acids. V lost 5 bases, J lost 5 bases, and 10 bases lay in between. CDR3 loop: CASSIRQDNSPLHF. CDR3 coding DNA: TGTGCCAGCAGTATACGACAGGATAATTCACCCCTCCACTTT.